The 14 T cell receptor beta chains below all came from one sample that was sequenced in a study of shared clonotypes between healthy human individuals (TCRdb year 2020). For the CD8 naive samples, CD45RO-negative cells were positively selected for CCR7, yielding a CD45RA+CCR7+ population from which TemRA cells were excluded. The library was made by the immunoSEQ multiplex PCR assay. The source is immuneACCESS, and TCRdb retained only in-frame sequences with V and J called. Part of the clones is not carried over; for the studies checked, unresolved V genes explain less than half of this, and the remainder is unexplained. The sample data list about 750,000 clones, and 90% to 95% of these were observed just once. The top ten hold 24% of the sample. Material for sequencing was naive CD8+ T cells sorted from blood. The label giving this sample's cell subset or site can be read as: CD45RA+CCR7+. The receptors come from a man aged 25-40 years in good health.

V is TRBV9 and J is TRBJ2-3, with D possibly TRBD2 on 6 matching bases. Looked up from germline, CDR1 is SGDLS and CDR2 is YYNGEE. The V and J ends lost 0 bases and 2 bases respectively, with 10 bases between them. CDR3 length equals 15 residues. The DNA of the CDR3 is TGTGCCAGCAGCGTAGGCGGGGCAACCACAGATACGCAGTATTTT. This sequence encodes CASSVGGATTDTQYF.

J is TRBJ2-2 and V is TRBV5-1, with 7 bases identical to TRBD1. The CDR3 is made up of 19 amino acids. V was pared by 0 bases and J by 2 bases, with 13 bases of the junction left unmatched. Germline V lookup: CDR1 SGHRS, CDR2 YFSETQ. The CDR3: CASSLAEGGAIFNTGELFF. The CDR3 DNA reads TGCGCCAGCAGCTTGGCCGAAGGGGGCGCCATCTTTAACACCGGGGAGCTGTTTTTT.

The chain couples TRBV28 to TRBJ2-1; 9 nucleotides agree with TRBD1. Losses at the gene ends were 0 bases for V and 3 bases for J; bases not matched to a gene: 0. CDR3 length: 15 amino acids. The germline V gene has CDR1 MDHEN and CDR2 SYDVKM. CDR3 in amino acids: CASSLWTGGYNEQFF. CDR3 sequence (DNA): TGTGCCAGCAGTTTATGGACAGGGGGCTACAATGAGCAGTTCTTC. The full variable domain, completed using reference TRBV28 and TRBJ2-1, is DVKVTQSSRYLVKRTGEKVFLECVQDMDHENMFWYRQDPGLGLRLIYFSYDVKMKEKGDIPEGYSVSREKKERFSLILESASTNQTSMYLCASSLWTGGYNEQFFGPGTRLTVL.

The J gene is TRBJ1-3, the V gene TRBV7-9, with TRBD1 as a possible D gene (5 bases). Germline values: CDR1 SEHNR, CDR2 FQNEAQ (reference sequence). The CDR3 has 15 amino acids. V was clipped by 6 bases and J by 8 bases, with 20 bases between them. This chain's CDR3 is CASSPPGGIGDTIYF. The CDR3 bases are TGTGCCAGCAGTCCCCCGGGGGGAATCGGTGACACCATATATTTT.

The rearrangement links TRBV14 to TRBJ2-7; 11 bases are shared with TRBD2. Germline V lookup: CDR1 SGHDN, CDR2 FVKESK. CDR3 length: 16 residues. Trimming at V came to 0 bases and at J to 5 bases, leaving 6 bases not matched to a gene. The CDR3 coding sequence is TGTGCCAGCAGCCAAGACACTAGCGGGAGTTTAGACGAGCAGTACTTC. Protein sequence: CASSQDTSGSLDEQYF.

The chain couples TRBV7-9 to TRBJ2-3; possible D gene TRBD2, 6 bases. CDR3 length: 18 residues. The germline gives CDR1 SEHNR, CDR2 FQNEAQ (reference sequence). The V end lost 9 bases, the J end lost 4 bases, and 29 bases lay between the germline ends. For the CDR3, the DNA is TGTGCCAGTGGACTAACGAAAACCACCCGGGACCCCGCAGATACGCAGTATTTT. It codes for CASGLTKTTRDPADTQYF.

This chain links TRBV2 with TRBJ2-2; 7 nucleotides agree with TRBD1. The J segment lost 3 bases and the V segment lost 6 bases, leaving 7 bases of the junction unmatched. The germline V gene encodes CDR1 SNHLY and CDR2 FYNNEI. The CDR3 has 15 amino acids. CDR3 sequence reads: CASSSGTEYTGELFF. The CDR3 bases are TGTGCCAGCAGCTCCGGGACAGAGTACACCGGGGAGCTGTTTTTT.

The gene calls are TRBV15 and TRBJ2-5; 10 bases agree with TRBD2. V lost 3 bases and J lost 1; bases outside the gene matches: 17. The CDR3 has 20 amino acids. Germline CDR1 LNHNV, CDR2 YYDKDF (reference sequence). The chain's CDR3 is CATSSAQGLAGVGPQETQYF. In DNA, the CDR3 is TGTGCCACCAGCAGTGCCCAGGGGCTAGCGGGAGTGGGCCCCCAAGAGACCCAGTACTTC. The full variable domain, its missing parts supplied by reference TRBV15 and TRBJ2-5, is DAMVIQNPRYQVTQFGKPVTLSCSQTLNHNVMYWYQQKSSQAPKLLFHYYDKDFNNEADTPDNFQSRRPNTSFCFLDIRSPGLGDTAMYLCATSSAQGLAGVGPQETQYFGPGTRLLVL.

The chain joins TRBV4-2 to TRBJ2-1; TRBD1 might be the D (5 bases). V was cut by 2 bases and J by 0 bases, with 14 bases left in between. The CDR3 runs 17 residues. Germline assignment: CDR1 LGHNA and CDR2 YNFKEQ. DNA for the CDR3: TGTGCCAGCAGCCAATTCCATAGGACAAGCTCCTACAATGAGCAGTTCTTC. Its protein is CASSQFHRTSSYNEQFF.

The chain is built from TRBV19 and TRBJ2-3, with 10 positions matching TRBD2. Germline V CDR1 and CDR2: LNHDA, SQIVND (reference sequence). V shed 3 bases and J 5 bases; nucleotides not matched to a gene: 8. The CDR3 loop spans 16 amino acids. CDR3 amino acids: CASSMRLAGEVDTQYF. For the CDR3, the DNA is TGTGCCAGTAGTATGAGGCTAGCGGGAGAAGTAGATACGCAGTATTTT.

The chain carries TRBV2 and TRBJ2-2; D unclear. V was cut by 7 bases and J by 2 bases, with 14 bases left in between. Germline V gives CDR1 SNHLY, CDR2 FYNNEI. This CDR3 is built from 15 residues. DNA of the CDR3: TGTGCCAGCACCCCAGGCACGGACAACACCGGGGAGCTGTTTTTT. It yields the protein CASTPGTDNTGELFF.

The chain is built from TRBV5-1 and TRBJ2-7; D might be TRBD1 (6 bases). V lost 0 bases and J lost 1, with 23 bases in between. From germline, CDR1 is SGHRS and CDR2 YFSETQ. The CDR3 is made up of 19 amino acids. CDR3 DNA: TGCGCCAGCAGCTTGGATTATAGGACAGAGGACCTAAAATCCTACGAGCAGTACTTC. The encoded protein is CASSLDYRTEDLKSYEQYF.

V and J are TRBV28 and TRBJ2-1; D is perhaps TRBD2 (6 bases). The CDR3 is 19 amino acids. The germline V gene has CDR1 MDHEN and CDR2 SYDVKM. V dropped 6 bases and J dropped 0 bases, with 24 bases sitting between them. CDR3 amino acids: CASSHPPRLDPSSYNEQFF. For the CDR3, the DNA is TGTGCCAGCAGCCACCCACCAAGACTAGATCCGAGCTCCTACAATGAGCAGTTCTTC.

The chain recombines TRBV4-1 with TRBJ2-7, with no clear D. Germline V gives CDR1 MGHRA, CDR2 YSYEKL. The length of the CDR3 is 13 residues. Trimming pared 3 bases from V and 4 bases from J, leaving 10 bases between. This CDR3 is CASSQGSGYEQYF. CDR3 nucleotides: TGCGCCAGCAGCCAGGGTTCTGGGTACGAGCAGTACTTC.